The clone carrying this TCR beta chain came up once. The data derive from a study of cytomegalovirus exposure and HLA in healthy donors. The CDR3 has 15 residues. V was shortened by 0 bases and J by 5 bases, with 13 bases between the two germline ends. Germline V CDR1 and CDR2: KGHSH, LQKENI. Both 60 Vbeta primers and 13 Jbeta primers went into the PCR. Clones were sequenced by immunoSEQ multiplex PCR, and TCRdb holds only the in-frame ones, with some missing. The sample holds about 130,000 clones; around 80% are singletons and the top ten take roughly 5.5%. The TCR originated in a young man in good health and CMV-seronegative. The chain combines TRBV18 with TRBJ1-1, with D tentatively TRBD1 (5 bases). The source material was PBMCs. The CDR3 reads CASSPPRGGGTEAFF. The DNA for the CDR3 is TGTGCCAGCTCACCACCGCGTGGGGGAGGGACTGAAGCTTTCTTT. The complete variable domain, with remaining parts taken from reference TRBV18 and TRBJ1-1, reads NAGVMQNPRHLVRRRGQEARLRCSPMKGHSHVYWYRQLPEEGLKFMVYLQKENIIDESGMPKERFSAEFPKEGPSILRIQQVVRGDSAAYFCASSPPRGGGTEAFFGQGTRLTVV.